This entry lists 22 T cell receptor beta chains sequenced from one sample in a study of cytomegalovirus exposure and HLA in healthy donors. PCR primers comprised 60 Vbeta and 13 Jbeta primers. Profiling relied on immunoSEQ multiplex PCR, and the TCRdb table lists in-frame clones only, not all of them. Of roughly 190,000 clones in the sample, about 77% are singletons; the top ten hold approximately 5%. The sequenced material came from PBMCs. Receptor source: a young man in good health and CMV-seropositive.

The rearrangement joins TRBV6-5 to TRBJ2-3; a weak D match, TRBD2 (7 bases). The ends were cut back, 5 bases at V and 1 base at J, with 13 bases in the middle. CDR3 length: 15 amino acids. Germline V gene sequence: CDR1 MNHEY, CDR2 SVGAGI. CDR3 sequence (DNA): TGTGCCAGCAGTCCCCGGGGGGCCCGCACAGATACGCAGTATTTT. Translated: CASSPRGARTDTQYF.

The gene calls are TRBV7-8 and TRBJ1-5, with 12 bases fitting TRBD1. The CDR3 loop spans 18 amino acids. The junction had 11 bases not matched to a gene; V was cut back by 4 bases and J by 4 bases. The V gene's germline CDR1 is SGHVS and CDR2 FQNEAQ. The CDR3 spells CASSSPGQGAFGNQPQHF. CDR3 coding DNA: TGTGCCAGCAGCTCTCCGGGACAGGGGGCGTTTGGGAATCAGCCCCAGCATTTT.

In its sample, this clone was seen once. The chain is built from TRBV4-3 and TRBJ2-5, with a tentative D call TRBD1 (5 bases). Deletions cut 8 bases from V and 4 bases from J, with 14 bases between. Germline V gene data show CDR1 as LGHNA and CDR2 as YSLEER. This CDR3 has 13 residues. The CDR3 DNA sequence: TGCGCCAGCCCTAGGGGTATGGGAGAGACCCAGTACTTC. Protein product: CASPRGMGETQYF.

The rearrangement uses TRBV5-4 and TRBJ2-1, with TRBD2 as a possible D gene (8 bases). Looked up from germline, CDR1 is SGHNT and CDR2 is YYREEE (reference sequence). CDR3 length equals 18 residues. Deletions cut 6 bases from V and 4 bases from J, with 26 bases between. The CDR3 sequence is CASILGGGGGTAYNEQFF. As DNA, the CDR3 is TGTGCCAGCATCCTGGGGGGGGGCGGGGGGACAGCTTACAATGAGCAGTTCTTC. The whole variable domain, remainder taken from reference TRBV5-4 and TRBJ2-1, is ETGVTQSPTHLIKTRGQQVTLRCSSQSGHNTVSWYQQALGQGPQFIFQYYREEENGRGNFPPRFSGLQFPNYSSELNVNALELDDSALYLCASILGGGGGTAYNEQFFGPGTRLTVL.

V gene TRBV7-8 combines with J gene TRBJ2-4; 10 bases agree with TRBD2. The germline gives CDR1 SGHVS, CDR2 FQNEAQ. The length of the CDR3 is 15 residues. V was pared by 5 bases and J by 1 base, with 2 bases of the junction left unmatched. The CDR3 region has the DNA TGTGCCAGCAGCCCGGGACTAGCGGCCAAAAACATTCAGTACTTC. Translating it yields CASSPGLAAKNIQYF.

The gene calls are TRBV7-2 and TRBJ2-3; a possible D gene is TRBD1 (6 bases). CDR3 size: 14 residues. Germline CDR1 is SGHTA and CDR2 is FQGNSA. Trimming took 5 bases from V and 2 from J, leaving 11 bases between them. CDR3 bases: TGTGCCAGCAGCAACAGGGCTTCCACAGATACGCAGTATTTT. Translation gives CASSNRASTDTQYF.

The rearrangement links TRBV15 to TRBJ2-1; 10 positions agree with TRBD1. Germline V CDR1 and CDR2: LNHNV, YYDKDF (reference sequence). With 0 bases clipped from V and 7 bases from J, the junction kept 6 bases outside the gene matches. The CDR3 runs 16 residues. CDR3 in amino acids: CATSRDSGQGRNEQFF. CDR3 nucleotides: TGTGCCACCAGCAGAGACTCGGGACAGGGGAGGAATGAGCAGTTCTTC.

This chain's CDR3 is CASSKAQAGSSYEQYF. CDR3 coding DNA: TGTGCCAGCAGCAAAGCGCAGGCCGGTAGCTCCTACGAGCAGTACTTC. This chain connects TRBV21-1 to TRBJ2-7; the table calls TRBD1, which could not be checked here. TRBV21-1 is assigned pseudogene status. This CDR3 comprises 16 residues.

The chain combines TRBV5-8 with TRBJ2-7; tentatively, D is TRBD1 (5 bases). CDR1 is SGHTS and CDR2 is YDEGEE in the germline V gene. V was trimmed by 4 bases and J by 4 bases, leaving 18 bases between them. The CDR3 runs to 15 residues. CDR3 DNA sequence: TGTGCCAGCAGCCAGGTGGGGCTAGGGCTGTACGAGCAGTACTTC. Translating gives CASSQVGLGLYEQYF.

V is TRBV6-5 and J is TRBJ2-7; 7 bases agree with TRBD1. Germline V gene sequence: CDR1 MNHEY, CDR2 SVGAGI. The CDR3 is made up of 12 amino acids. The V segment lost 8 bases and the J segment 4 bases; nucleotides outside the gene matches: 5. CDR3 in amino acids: CASGRGYYEQYF. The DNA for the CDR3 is TGTGCCAGCGGCAGGGGGTATTACGAGCAGTACTTC.

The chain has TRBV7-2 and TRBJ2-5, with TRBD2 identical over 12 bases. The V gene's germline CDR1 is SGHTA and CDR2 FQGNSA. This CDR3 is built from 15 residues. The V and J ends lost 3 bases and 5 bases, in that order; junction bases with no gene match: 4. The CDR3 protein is CASSFYTSGGETQYF. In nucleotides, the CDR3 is TGTGCCAGCAGCTTTTATACTAGCGGGGGGGAGACCCAGTACTTC.

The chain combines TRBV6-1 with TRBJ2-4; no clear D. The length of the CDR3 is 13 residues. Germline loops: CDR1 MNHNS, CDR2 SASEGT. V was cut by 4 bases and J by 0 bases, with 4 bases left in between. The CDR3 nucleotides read TGTGCCAGCAGTGTTCTAGCCAAAAACATTCAGTACTTC. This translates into CASSVLAKNIQYF.

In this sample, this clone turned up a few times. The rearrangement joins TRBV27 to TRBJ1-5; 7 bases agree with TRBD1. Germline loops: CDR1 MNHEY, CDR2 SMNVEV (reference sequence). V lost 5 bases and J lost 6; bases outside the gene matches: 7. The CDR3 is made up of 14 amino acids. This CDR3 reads CASSPYRGGQPQHF. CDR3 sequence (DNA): TGTGCCAGCAGTCCCTACAGGGGAGGTCAGCCCCAGCATTTT.

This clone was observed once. The chain's CDR3 is CASSSGLAGSTDTQYF. The CDR3 DNA is TGTGCCAGCAGCTCGGGACTAGCGGGAAGCACAGATACGCAGTATTTT. The V and J genes are TRBV7-2 and TRBJ2-3; TRBD2 matches 13 bases. CDR3 length equals 16 residues. V lost 4 bases and J lost 0; bases outside the gene matches: 1. In germline, CDR1 is SGHTA, CDR2 FQGNSA. Together with reference TRBV7-2 and TRBJ2-3, the CDR3 gives the full variable domain: GAGVSQSPSNKVTEKGKDVELRCDPISGHTALYWYRQSLGQGLEFLIYFQGNSAPDKSGLPSDRFSAERTGGSVSTLTIQRTQQEDSAVYLCASSSGLAGSTDTQYFGPGTRLTVL.

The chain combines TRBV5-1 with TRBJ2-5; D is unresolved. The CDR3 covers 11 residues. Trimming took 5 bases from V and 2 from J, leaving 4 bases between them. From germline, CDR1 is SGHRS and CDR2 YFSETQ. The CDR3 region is CASRIQETQYF. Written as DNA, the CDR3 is TGCGCCAGCAGAATACAAGAGACCCAGTACTTC.

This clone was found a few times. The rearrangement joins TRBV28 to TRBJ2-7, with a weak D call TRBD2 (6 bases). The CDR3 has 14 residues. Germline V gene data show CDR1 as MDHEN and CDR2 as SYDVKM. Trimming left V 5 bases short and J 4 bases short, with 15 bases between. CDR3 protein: CASSRPRELYEQYF. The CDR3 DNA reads TGTGCCAGCAGTCGCCCCCGGGAGCTTTACGAGCAGTACTTC.

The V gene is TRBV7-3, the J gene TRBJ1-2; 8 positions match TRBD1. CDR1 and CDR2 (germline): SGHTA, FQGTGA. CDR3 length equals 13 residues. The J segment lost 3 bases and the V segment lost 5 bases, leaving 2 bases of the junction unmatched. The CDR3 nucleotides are TGTGCCAGCAGCCCGGACAGGGACTATGGCTACACCTTC. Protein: CASSPDRDYGYTF.

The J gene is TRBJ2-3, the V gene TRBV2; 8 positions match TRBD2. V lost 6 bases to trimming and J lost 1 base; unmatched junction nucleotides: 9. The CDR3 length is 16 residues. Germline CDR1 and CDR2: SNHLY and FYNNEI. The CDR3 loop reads CASRDTSGRGTDTQYF. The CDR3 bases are TGTGCCAGCAGGGACACTAGCGGACGAGGCACAGATACGCAGTATTTT.

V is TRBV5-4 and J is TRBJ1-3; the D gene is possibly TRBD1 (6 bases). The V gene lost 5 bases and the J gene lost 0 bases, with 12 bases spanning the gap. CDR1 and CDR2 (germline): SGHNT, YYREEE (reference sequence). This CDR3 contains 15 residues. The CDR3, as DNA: TGTGCCAGCAGACAAGACAGGAGCTCTGGAAACACCATATATTTT. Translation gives CASRQDRSSGNTIYF.

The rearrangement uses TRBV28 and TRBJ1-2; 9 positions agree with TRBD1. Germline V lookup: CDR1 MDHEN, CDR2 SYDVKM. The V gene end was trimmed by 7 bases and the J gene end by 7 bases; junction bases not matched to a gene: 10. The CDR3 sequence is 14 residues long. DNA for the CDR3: TGTGCCAGCACCCCGGGACAGGGTTCTATTGGCTACACCTTC. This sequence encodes CASTPGQGSIGYTF.

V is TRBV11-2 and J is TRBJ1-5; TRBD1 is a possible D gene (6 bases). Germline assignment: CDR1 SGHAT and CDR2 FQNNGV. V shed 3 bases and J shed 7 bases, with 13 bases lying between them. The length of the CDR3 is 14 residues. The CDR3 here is CASSFTGSGQPQHF. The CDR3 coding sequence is TGTGCCAGCAGCTTCACAGGGTCAGGGCAGCCCCAGCATTTT.

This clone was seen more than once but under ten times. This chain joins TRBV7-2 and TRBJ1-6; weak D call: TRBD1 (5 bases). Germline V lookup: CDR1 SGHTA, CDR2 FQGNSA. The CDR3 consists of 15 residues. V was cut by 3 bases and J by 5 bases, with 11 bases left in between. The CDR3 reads CASSLLGLNNSPLHF. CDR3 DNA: TGTGCCAGCAGCTTGTTGGGACTCAATAATTCACCCCTCCACTTT.